What follows are 17 T cell receptor beta chains derived from one specimen sequenced in a study of blood T cell repertoires in COVID-19. Only in-frame clones appear in the TCRdb table, and some are missing; sequencing was by immunoSEQ multiplex PCR. The sample shows under 70,000 clones, about 80% of them seen only once. The sample taken for sequencing was peripheral blood. These receptors all come from a human donor in a cohort sampled during active COVID-19.

The rearrangement uses TRBV19 and TRBJ2-2; 8 bases map to TRBD1. V shed 4 bases and J 3 bases; nucleotides not matched to a gene: 4. The CDR3 runs 15 residues. CDR1 is LNHDA, CDR2 SQIVND, per germline (reference sequence). The CDR3 spells CASSTRGRDTGELFF. The CDR3 nucleotides read TGTGCCAGTAGTACCAGGGGGCGGGACACCGGGGAGCTGTTTTTT.

This sequence joins TRBV28 and TRBJ2-5; 8 nucleotides match TRBD1. The CDR3 covers 15 residues. Per the germline V gene, CDR1 is MDHEN and CDR2 is SYDVKM. With V trimmed by 3 bases and J by 3 bases, 6 bases remained unmatched. The CDR3 DNA reads TGTGCCAGCAGTTTTCAGGGACAGGTGAAAGAGACCCAGTACTTC. Translating it yields CASSFQGQVKETQYF.

The gene calls are TRBV10-2 and TRBJ2-7, with a possible D match to TRBD1 (7 bases). Trimming removed 6 bases from V and 7 bases from J, with 13 bases in between. Germline CDR1 is WSHSY and CDR2 is SAAADI. The CDR3 is 12 amino acids. The CDR3 DNA is TGCGCCAGCAGCCCCAGGGGGGAAGAGCAGTACTTC. Translating gives CASSPRGEEQYF.

The chain joins TRBV30 to TRBJ2-7, with 7 bases matching TRBD1. CDR1 and CDR2 from the germline V gene are GTSNPN and SVGIG (reference sequence). V trimming: 3 bases; J trimming: 2 bases; junction bases outside the gene matches: 7. The CDR3 runs 14 residues. The CDR3 coding sequence is TGTGCCTGGAGCGCCCTGACAGGGACCTACGAGCAGTACTTC. Translation: CAWSALTGTYEQYF. Looking up the rest from reference TRBV30 and TRBJ2-7 gives the full variable domain: SQTIHQWPATLVQPVGSPLSLECTVEGTSNPNLYWYRQAAGRGLQLLFYSVGIGQISSEVPQNLSASRPQDRQFILSSKKLLLSDSGFYLCAWSALTGTYEQYFGPGTRLTVT.

V gene TRBV7-9 combines with J gene TRBJ1-2, with 11 bases lining up with TRBD1. This CDR3 has 15 residues. The V gene's germline CDR1 is SEHNR and CDR2 FQNEAQ (reference sequence). J gave up 3 bases and V 3 bases, and 3 bases lay outside the gene matches. In DNA form, the CDR3 reads TGTGCCAGCAGCTTGGACAGGGGGCCCTACTATGGCTACACCTTC. Its translation is CASSLDRGPYYGYTF.

The chain employs TRBV7-9 and TRBJ2-7; 8 nucleotides agree with TRBD2. V lost 0 bases, J lost 4 bases, and 8 bases stayed unmatched. There are 16 residues in the CDR3. CDR1 SEHNR and CDR2 FQNEAQ come from the germline V gene (reference sequence). The CDR3 loop reads CASSLATSSGNYEQYF. Here the CDR3 DNA reads TGTGCCAGCAGCTTAGCGACGAGTAGCGGGAATTACGAGCAGTACTTC.

The chain has TRBV7-3 and TRBJ1-5; D gene unclear. CDR3 length: 13 amino acids. V was clipped by 5 bases and J by 4 bases, with 9 bases between them. Germline lookup yields CDR1 SGHTA and CDR2 FQGTGA. Here the CDR3 reads CASSPSRNQPQHF. The CDR3 DNA reads TGTGCCAGCAGCCCCTCTCGTAATCAGCCCCAGCATTTT.

The chain is built from TRBV6-1 and TRBJ1-1; 12 bases line up with TRBD1. Looked up from germline, CDR1 is MNHNS and CDR2 is SASEGT. The trim removed 3 bases at V and 6 bases at J, leaving 8 bases unmatched. This CDR3 contains 16 residues. CDR3 amino acids: CASSDLPGQGAPEAFF. The CDR3 nucleotides read TGTGCCAGCAGTGACCTACCGGGACAGGGGGCCCCTGAAGCTTTCTTT.

A single count supports this clone. The chain is built from TRBV7-8 and TRBJ2-7; possible D gene TRBD1, 6 bases. Between the trimmed V and J ends, which lost 5 bases and 4 bases, there was a span of 27 bases. The length of the CDR3 is 18 residues. CDR1 and CDR2 (germline): SGHVS, FQNEAQ. CDR3 amino acids: CASSLDSGSGGIFYEQYF. As DNA, the CDR3 is TGTGCCAGCAGCCTGGACAGTGGATCGGGTGGGATATTTTACGAGCAGTACTTC. The whole variable domain, filled in from reference TRBV7-8 and TRBJ2-7, reads GAGVSQSPRYKVAKRGQDVALRCDPISGHVSLFWYQQALGQGPEFLTYFQNEAQLDKSGLPSDRFFAERPEGSVSTLKIQRTQQEDSAVYLCASSLDSGSGGIFYEQYFGPGTRLTVT.

The chain recombines TRBV5-1 with TRBJ2-6, with 7 bases aligning to TRBD1. Germline-derived CDR1 and CDR2 are SGHRS and YFSETQ. V lost 7 bases, J lost 2 bases, and 15 bases stayed unmatched. The CDR3 spans 18 residues. The CDR3 coding sequence is TGCGCCAGCTCAATCCGACAGGGAGAGCAAACTGGGGCCAACGTCCTGACTTTC. Protein product: CASSIRQGEQTGANVLTF.

The chain recombines TRBV6-5 with TRBJ1-2; 10 bases match TRBD1. This CDR3 is 14 amino acids long. Looked up from germline, CDR1 is MNHEY and CDR2 is SVGAGI. The V and J ends lost 4 bases and 6 bases, in that order; junction bases with no gene match: 5. CDR3 sequence reads: CASSFGTGADGYTF. DNA of the CDR3: TGTGCCAGCAGTTTCGGGACAGGGGCGGATGGCTACACCTTC.

The chain combines TRBV10-2 with TRBJ2-7; D is unresolved. This CDR3 has 12 amino acids. V lost 5 bases and J 0 bases, leaving 5 bases between the germline ends. CDR1 and CDR2 from the germline V gene are WSHSY and SAAADI. The CDR3 loop reads CASSLSSYEQYF. In nucleotides, the CDR3 is TGCGCCAGCAGTCTTTCCTCCTACGAGCAGTACTTC.

The chain couples TRBV6-2 or TRBV6-3 to TRBJ1-2, with a weak D call TRBD1 (5 bases). V was clipped by 6 bases and J by 3 bases, with 11 bases between them. The CDR3 is 13 amino acids. The germline CDR1 and CDR2 sequences are MNHEY and SVGEGT. The CDR3 coding sequence is TGTGCCAGCAGCTTGACAGATGACTATGGCTACACCTTC. This sequence encodes CASSLTDDYGYTF.

The rearrangement uses TRBV6-2 or TRBV6-3 and TRBJ1-2; D unclear. CDR1 is MNHEY and CDR2 is SVGEGT in the germline V gene. The CDR3 is made up of 14 amino acids. V was clipped by 2 bases and J by 8 bases, with 15 bases between them. The CDR3 DNA is TGTGCCAGCAGTTACCACGGACTGGTGGAGGGCTACACCTTC. Translation: CASSYHGLVEGYTF.

This chain uses TRBV6-6 with TRBJ1-2; TRBD1 might be the D (6 bases). The germline gives CDR1 MNHNY, CDR2 SVGAGI (reference sequence). CDR3 size: 14 residues. Deletions cut 2 bases from V and 7 bases from J, with 14 bases between. This CDR3 is CASSYTGEGGGYTF. DNA for the CDR3: TGTGCCAGCAGTTACACAGGTGAAGGGGGTGGCTACACCTTC.

The chain employs TRBV5-1 and TRBJ2-7; a weak D match, TRBD1 (6 bases). Germline V gives CDR1 SGHRS, CDR2 YFSETQ. The CDR3 extends over 14 amino acids. V dropped 8 bases and J dropped 5 bases, with 20 bases sitting between them. Here the CDR3 reads CASSLGGTWNEQYF. CDR3 nucleotides: TGCGCCAGTAGTTTAGGGGGAACCTGGAACGAGCAGTACTTC.

This chain connects TRBV10-2 to TRBJ2-7; D uncertain. The CDR3 is 11 amino acids. Trimming shortened V by 4 bases and J by 6 bases, and 7 bases separated the two germline ends. Per the germline V gene, CDR1 is WSHSY and CDR2 is SAAADI. This chain's CDR3 is CASSAVSEQYF. In DNA form, the CDR3 reads TGCGCCAGCAGTGCGGTTTCCGAGCAGTACTTC.